The entry that follows covers one TCR beta chain sequence. Its antigen is not identified. Sequencing relied on a cDNA template that was reverse transcribed from extracted RNA. Clones were sequenced by immunoSEQ multiplex PCR, and TCRdb holds only the in-frame ones, with some missing. The data hold roughly 40,000 clones, with around 50% observed a single time. The data are from a study of CD8+ T cells in alopecia areata. V was trimmed by 2 bases and J by 0 bases, leaving 14 bases between them. Germline V gene lookup returns CDR1 SGHTA and CDR2 FQGNSA. This CDR3 region has 18 residues. CD4+ cells obtained from five patients were subjected to sorting into CD25+CD127- cells. PBMCs provided sorted CD4+ and CD8+ T cells. Findings and caveats of the study: Sharing of TCR sequences between patients (possibly for HLA-related reasons) was less clear than in mice.

The TCR comes from a human donor with alopecia areata. The rearrangement uses TRBV7-2 and TRBJ2-6, with unresolved D. Sequenced: CD4+ Tregs sorted from blood. The CDR3 here is CASSLLGRLSSGANVLTF. CDR3 coding DNA: TGTGCCAGCAGCTTATTAGGCCGGCTGAGCTCTGGGGCCAACGTCCTGACTTTC.